The 10 T cell receptor beta chains given below trace back to one sample, sequenced in a study of regulatory T cells in long-lasting Graves disease. Arm-PCR with iRepertoire HTBI primers amplified the CDR3 regions for these TCR beta libraries. TCRdb fed the multiplex PCR reads into MiXCR, producing one record per CDR3 protein. The sample has about 440,000 distinct CDR3 sequences; 14% to 15% are singletons. The time point is: newly diagnosed GD, antithyroid drugs for less than 3 months. From RNA extracted from PBMCs, the TCR library was made. The sample was also reused in another study, on T cells in Graves' hyperthyroidism and ophthalmopathy.

The specimen comprised peripheral blood mononuclear cells (PBMCs), sampled at new diagnosis, from a patient treated with antithyroid drugs. The receptors shown here come from a woman in her twenties or thirties with Graves disease.

The gene calls are TRBV9 and TRBJ2-5; D tentatively reads TRBD1 or TRBD2 (5 bases each). The germline V gene encodes CDR1 SGDLS and CDR2 YYNGEE. V lost 6 bases and J lost 4, with 19 bases in between. This CDR3 is 15 amino acids long. The CDR3 nucleotides read TGTGCCAGCACCCGCGGACACCGGGAATCAGAGACCCAGTACTTC. As protein: CASTRGHRESETQYF.

The chain employs TRBV19 and TRBJ2-3; a possible D gene is TRBD1 (5 bases). The J call may not be correct, given that the DNA end is closer to TRBJ2-7. The germline V gene encodes CDR1 LNHDA and CDR2 SQIVND (reference sequence). The CDR3 is 18 residues long. The CDR3 nucleotides are TGTGCCACCCAAGTTGCCAGCTCGCCGACGACAGATACCTACGAGCAGTACTTC. It is translated as CATQVASSPTTDTYEQYF.

This clonotype was observed many times. The gene calls are TRBV27 and TRBJ2-7; 8 bases match TRBD1. This CDR3 spans 13 amino acids. V lost 8 bases to trimming and J lost 7 bases; unmatched junction nucleotides: 10. CDR1 is MNHEY and CDR2 is SMNVEV in the germline V gene (reference sequence). The CDR3: CASQDQGAREQYF. CDR3 DNA: TGTGCCAGCCAAGATCAGGGGGCGCGGGAGCAGTACTTC.

This clonotype was recorded a few times. This CDR3 reads CASRPQAQVTDTQYF. Written as DNA, the CDR3 is TGTGCCAGTAGACCACAGGCCCAGGTGACAGATACGCAGTATTTT. This rearrangement joins TRBV19 to TRBJ2-3; D is possibly TRBD1 (5 bases). The ends were cut back, 6 bases at V and 3 bases at J, with 16 bases in the middle. CDR1 and CDR2 (germline): LNHDA, SQIVND (reference sequence). The CDR3 has 15 residues.

The V gene is TRBV19, the J gene TRBJ2-1; D possibly uses TRBD1 or TRBD2 (5 bases each). The CDR3 spans 15 residues. CDR1 LNHDA and CDR2 SQIVND come from the germline V gene (reference sequence). V was shortened by 4 bases and J by 2 bases, with 12 bases between the two germline ends. The CDR3 DNA reads as TGTGCCAGTAGTAGGGGGTTAGACCCCTACAATGAGCAGTTCTTC. Translation: CASSRGLDPYNEQFF.

Many counts were recorded for this clonotype. This chain uses TRBV19 with TRBJ2-7, with 8 positions matching TRBD1. Looked up from germline, CDR1 is LNHDA and CDR2 is SQIVND (reference sequence). J gave up 7 bases and V 2 bases, and 10 bases lay outside the gene matches. The CDR3 length is 15 residues. The CDR3 sequence is CASSITALTGEEQYF. Here the CDR3 DNA reads TGTGCCAGTAGTATAACCGCCTTGACAGGGGAAGAGCAGTACTTC. Drawing the rest from reference TRBV19 and TRBJ2-7, the complete variable domain is DGGITQSPKYLFRKEGQNVTLSCEQNLNHDAMYWYRQDPGQGLRLIYYSQIVNDFQKGDIAEGYSVSREKKESFPLTVTSAQKNPTAFYLCASSITALTGEEQYFGPGTRLTVT.

This clonotype was counted many times. The chain carries TRBV6-8 and TRBJ2-7; 10 nucleotides line up with TRBD1. The CDR3 extends over 13 amino acids. The germline gives CDR1 MNHGY, CDR2 SAAAGT. Germline trimming cut 8 bases from V and 4 bases from J; bases unmatched to any gene: 5. This CDR3 is CASAGTGDYEQYF. The CDR3 nucleotides are TGTGCCAGCGCCGGGACAGGGGATTACGAGCAGTACTTC.

This clonotype showed up many times. This CDR3 is CASSQGWASGASTDTQYF. The CDR3 region has the DNA TGTGCCAGCAGCCAAGGGTGGGCTAGCGGAGCTAGCACAGATACGCAGTATTTT. This sequence joins TRBV14 and TRBJ2-3, with 7 bases fitting TRBD2. This CDR3 is 18 amino acids long. The germline CDR1 and CDR2 sequences are SGHDN and FVKESK. The V and J ends lost 1 base and 0 bases, in that order; junction bases with no gene match: 10.

V and J are TRBV2 and TRBJ2-1; no clear D. CDR1 SNHLY and CDR2 FYNNEI come from the germline V gene. The CDR3 is 13 amino acids. The V end lost 6 bases, the J end lost 10 bases, and 16 bases lay between the germline ends. The CDR3 bases are TGTGCCAGCAGCGACTCGGCCCTCGGGGAGCAGTTCTTC. Its translation is CASSDSALGEQFF.

The sample holds many counts of this clonotype. The chain is built from TRBV12-3 or TRBV12-4 and TRBJ2-5; D not resolved. V was clipped by 0 bases and J by 2 bases, with 7 bases between them. This CDR3 comprises 14 residues. The CDR3 coding sequence is TGTGCCAGCAGTTTAGCGGGTGATCAAGAGACCCAGTACTTC. Translating it yields CASSLAGDQETQYF.